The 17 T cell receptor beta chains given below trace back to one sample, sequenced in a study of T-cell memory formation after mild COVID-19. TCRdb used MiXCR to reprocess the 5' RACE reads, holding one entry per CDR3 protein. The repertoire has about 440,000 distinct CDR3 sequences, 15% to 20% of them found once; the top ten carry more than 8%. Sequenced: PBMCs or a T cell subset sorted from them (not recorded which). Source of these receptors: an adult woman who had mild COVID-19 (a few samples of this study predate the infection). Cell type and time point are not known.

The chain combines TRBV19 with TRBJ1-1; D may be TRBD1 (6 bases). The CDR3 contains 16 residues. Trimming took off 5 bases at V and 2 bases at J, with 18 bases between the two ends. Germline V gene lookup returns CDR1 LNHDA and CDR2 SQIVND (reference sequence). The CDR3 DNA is TGTGCCAGTAGTCCAGGACAAGGGGGATCTAACACTGAAGCTTTCTTT. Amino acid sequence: CASSPGQGGSNTEAFF. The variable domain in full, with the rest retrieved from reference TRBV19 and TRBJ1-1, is DGGITQSPKYLFRKEGQNVTLSCEQNLNHDAMYWYRQDPGQGLRLIYYSQIVNDFQKGDIAEGYSVSREKKESFPLTVTSAQKNPTAFYLCASSPGQGGSNTEAFFGQGTRLTVV.

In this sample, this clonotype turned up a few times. DNA of the CDR3: TGCAGCGTTGAGTTAGGGGGTCGGCCAGAGACCCAGTACTTC. Its protein is CSVELGGRPETQYF. The chain couples TRBV29-1 to TRBJ2-5, with a weak D call TRBD1 (6 bases). Germline loops: CDR1 SQVTM, CDR2 ANQGSEA. The CDR3 is 14 amino acids. Trimming shortened V by 3 bases and J by 4 bases, and 15 bases separated the two germline ends.

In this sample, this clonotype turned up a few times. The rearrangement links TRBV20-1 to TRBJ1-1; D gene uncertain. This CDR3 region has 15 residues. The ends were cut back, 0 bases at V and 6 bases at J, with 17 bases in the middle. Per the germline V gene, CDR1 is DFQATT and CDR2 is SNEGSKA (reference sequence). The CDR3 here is CSARDGIAPPAEAFF. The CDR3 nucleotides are TGCAGTGCTAGAGATGGGATCGCCCCCCCGGCTGAAGCTTTCTTT.

CDR3 in DNA: TGTGCCAGCAGCTTAAATGGGGGGCACACTGAAGCTTTCTTT. Amino acids: CASSLNGGHTEAFF. V gene TRBV7-3 combines with J gene TRBJ1-1; D is possibly TRBD1 (6 bases). The germline V gene has CDR1 SGHTA and CDR2 FQGTGA. V was clipped by 1 base and J by 3 bases, with 9 bases between them. The CDR3 contains 14 residues.

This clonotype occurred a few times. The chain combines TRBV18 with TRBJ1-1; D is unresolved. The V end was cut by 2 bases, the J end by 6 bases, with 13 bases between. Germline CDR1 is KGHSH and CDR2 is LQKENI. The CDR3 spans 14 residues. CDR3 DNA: TGTGCCAGCTCACCAATCCGAGCAAGTCCTGAAGCTTTCTTT. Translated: CASSPIRASPEAFF.

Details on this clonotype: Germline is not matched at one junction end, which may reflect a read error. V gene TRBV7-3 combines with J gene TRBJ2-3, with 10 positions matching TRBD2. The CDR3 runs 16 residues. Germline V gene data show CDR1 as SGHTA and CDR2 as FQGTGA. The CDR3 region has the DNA TGTGCCAGCAGCTTTGGACTAGCGGCGAGCACAGATACGCCGTATTTT. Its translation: CASSFGLAASTDTPYF.

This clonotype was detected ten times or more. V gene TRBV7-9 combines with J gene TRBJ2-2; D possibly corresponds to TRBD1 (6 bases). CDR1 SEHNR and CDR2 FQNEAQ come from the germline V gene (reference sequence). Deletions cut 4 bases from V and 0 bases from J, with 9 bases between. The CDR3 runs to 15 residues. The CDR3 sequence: CASSSRTANTGELFF. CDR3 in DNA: TGTGCCAGCAGCTCGAGGACAGCGAACACCGGGGAGCTGTTTTTT.

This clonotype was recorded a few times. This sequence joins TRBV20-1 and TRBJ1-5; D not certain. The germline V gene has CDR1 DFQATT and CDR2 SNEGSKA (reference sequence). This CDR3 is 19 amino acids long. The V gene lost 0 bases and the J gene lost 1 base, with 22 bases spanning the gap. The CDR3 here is CSARDENGRGLWSNQPQHF. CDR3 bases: TGCAGTGCTAGAGATGAGAATGGCCGGGGTTTGTGGAGCAATCAGCCCCAGCATTTT.

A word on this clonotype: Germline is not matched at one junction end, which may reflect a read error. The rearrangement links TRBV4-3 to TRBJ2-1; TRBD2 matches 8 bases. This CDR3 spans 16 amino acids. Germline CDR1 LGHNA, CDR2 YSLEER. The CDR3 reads CASTQDRAGANNEQFF. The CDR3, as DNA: TGCGCCAGCACCCAAGACCGAGCGGGAGCCAACAATGAGCAGTTCTTC.

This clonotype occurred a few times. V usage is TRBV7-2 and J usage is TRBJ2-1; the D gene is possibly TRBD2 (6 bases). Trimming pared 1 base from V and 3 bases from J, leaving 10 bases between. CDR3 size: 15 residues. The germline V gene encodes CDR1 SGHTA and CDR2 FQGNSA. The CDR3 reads CASSLVRLDYNEQFF. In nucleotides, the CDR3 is TGTGCCAGCAGCTTAGTCAGACTAGACTACAATGAGCAGTTCTTC.

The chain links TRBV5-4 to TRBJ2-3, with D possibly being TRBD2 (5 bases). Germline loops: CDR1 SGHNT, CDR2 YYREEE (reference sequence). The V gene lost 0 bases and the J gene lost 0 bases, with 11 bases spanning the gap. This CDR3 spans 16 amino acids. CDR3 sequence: CASSLDLGGSTDTQYF. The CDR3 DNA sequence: TGTGCCAGCAGCTTGGATTTGGGCGGGAGCACAGATACGCAGTATTTT.

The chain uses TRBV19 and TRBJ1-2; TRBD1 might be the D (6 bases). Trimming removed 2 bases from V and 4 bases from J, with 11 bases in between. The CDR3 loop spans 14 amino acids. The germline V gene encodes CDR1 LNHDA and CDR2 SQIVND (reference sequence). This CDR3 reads CASSILGQIYGYTF. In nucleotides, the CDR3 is TGTGCCAGTAGTATACTAGGACAGATCTATGGCTACACCTTC.

The CDR3 protein is CASSLAGPDTQYF. The CDR3 nucleotides are TGTGCCAGCAGCCTCGCGGGCCCAGATACGCAGTATTTT. The chain joins TRBV12-3 or TRBV12-4 to TRBJ2-3, with a weak D call TRBD2 (5 bases). V lost 6 bases and J lost 4, with 11 bases in between. This CDR3 has 13 amino acids.

The CDR3 region has the DNA TGTGCCTGGAGTGAAACAGGGACCTATGGCTACACCTTC. Translating it yields CAWSETGTYGYTF. The chain recombines TRBV30 with TRBJ1-2, with a tentative D call TRBD1 (6 bases). The CDR3 consists of 13 residues. Germline V gene data show CDR1 as GTSNPN and CDR2 as SVGIG (reference sequence). The ends were cut back, 1 base at V and 4 bases at J, with 10 bases in the middle.

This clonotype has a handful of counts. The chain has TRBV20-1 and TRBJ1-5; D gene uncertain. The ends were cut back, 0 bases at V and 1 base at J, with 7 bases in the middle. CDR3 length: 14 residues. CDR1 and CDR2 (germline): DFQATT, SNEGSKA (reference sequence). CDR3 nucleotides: TGCAGTGCTAGAGATCCCGGGAGCAATCAGCCCCAGCATTTT. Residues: CSARDPGSNQPQHF.

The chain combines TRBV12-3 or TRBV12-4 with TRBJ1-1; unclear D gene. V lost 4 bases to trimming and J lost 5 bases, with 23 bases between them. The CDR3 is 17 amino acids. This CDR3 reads CASSSLLQWTVKTEAFF. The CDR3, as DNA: TGTGCCAGCAGTTCGTTACTACAGTGGACGGTAAAGACTGAAGCTTTCTTT.

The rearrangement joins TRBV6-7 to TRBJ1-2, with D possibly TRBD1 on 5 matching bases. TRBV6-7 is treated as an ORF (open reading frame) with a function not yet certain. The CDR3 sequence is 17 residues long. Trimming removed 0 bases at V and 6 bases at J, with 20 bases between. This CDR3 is CASSYSRLQGWGDGYTF. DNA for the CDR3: TGTGCCAGCAGTTACTCGAGACTGCAGGGTTGGGGCGATGGCTACACCTTC.